The 29 T cell receptor beta chains below come from one sample, sequenced in a study of neurological immune-mediated disorders. Each CDR3 protein gets one entry after TCRdb re-called the 5' RACE reads with MiXCR. There are about 55,000 distinct CDR3 sequences in the sample; about 3.5% occur only once, and 1.6% lies in the top ten. Specimen: PBMCs. The source of these receptors is a man aged 25-45 years with multiple sclerosis.

This clonotype turned up a few times. V and J are TRBV4-1 and TRBJ2-3, with D hard to call. CDR1 MGHRA and CDR2 YSYEKL come from the germline V gene. The CDR3 extends over 15 amino acids. Trimming removed 0 bases from V and 1 base from J, with 8 bases in between. As DNA, the CDR3 is TGCGCCAGCAGCCAAGAGACGGCGGGCACAGATACGCAGTATTTT. This codes for CASSQETAGTDTQYF.

This clonotype showed up many times. V usage is TRBV10-2 and J usage is TRBJ2-2, with D perhaps matching TRBD2 (6 bases). V was cut by 7 bases and J by 0 bases, with 21 bases left in between. Germline assignment: CDR1 WSHSY and CDR2 SAAADI. There are 18 residues in the CDR3. DNA of the CDR3: TGCGCCAGCATCGTTAGTTCCCGAGCGGGCACGAACACCGGGGAGCTGTTTTTT. Translating it yields CASIVSSRAGTNTGELFF.

This clonotype has ten or more counts. The chain employs TRBV10-3 and TRBJ2-7; 11 bases match TRBD2. This CDR3 is 13 amino acids long. Germline V lookup: CDR1 ENHRY, CDR2 SYGVKD. Trimming removed 10 bases from V and 2 bases from J; junction bases left unmatched: 4. The DNA for the CDR3 is TGTGCCACACGGGGACTAGCGGCCTACGAGCAGTACTTC. Its protein product is CATRGLAAYEQYF.

This clonotype was counted at least ten times. The V and J genes are TRBV12-3 or TRBV12-4 and TRBJ2-7; 9 bases line up with TRBD2. The CDR3 consists of 12 residues. V shed 6 bases, J shed 7 bases, and the junction held 4 bases outside the gene matches. The CDR3 protein is CASRFSGGEQYF. The CDR3, as DNA: TGTGCCAGCAGATTTAGCGGGGGAGAGCAGTACTTC.

This clonotype was counted ten times or more. This may arise from a read error, as a much more abundant clone is one base away. The rearrangement links TRBV7-8 to TRBJ1-1; D is ambiguous. Germline V gene sequence: CDR1 SGHVS, CDR2 FQNEAQ. CDR3 length equals 13 residues. Between the trimmed V and J ends, which lost 6 bases and 3 bases, there was a span of 11 bases. CDR3 residues: CASSPKGYTEAFF. CDR3 coding DNA: TGTGCCAGCAGTCCGAAGGGTTACACTGAAGCTTTCTTT.

This clonotype was seen ten or more times. The chain has TRBV10-2 and TRBJ2-1; TRBD2 matches at 11 bases. J lost 8 bases, V lost 5 bases, and 8 bases had no gene match. This CDR3 spans 15 amino acids. CDR1 is WSHSY and CDR2 is SAAADI in the germline V gene. The DNA of the CDR3 is TGCGCCAGCAGTATAGCGGGGGGGTCCTTGGATGAGCAGTTCTTC. Translated: CASSIAGGSLDEQFF.

This clonotype was detected only a few times. One end of the junction varies from germline; a read error may be responsible. The chain links TRBV5-8 to TRBJ1-5, with D unclear. Looked up from germline, CDR1 is SGHTS and CDR2 is YDEGEE. CDR3 size: 15 residues. The chain's CDR3 is CASSLVVSGSQPQNF. CDR3 sequence (DNA): TGTGCCAGCAGCTTGGTCGTTTCGGGTAGTCAGCCCCAGAATTTT.

This clonotype was seen at least ten times. V and J are TRBV12-3 or TRBV12-4 and TRBJ1-2; 10 bases match TRBD1. Losses at the gene ends were 5 bases for V and 7 bases for J; bases not matched to a gene: 7. This CDR3 comprises 14 residues. This chain's CDR3 is CASSAGDRGSGYTF. CDR3 DNA sequence: TGTGCCAGCAGTGCCGGGGACAGGGGAAGTGGCTACACCTTC.

In this sample, this clonotype turned up many times. The CDR3 reads CASSPPGFSSYEQYF. As DNA, the CDR3 is TGTGCCAGCAGCCCACCGGGCTTCAGCTCCTACGAGCAGTACTTC. V is TRBV28 and J is TRBJ2-7; D is unresolved. Trimming took 6 bases from V and 0 from J, leaving 15 bases between them. The CDR3 is made up of 15 amino acids. Germline V CDR1 and CDR2: MDHEN, SYDVKM.

There are many counts of this clonotype. The gene calls are TRBV20-1 and TRBJ2-5; maybe TRBD1 (5 bases). This CDR3 is 13 amino acids long. From germline, CDR1 is DFQATT and CDR2 SNEGSKA (reference sequence). Trimming took off 2 bases at V and 1 base at J, with 8 bases between the two ends. As DNA, the CDR3 is TGCAGTGCTAGAAAGGGGTTCCAAGAGACCCAGTACTTC. As protein: CSARKGFQETQYF.

At least ten counts were recorded for this clonotype. This sequence joins TRBV11-2 and TRBJ2-1, with D possibly TRBD2 on 6 matching bases. Germline CDR1 is SGHAT and CDR2 is FQNNGV. The CDR3 is 15 residues long. The ends were cut back, 1 base at V and 2 bases at J, with 9 bases in the middle. The CDR3 reads CASSLGDLAYNEQFF. CDR3 DNA sequence: TGTGCCAGCAGCTTAGGGGACTTAGCCTACAATGAGCAGTTCTTC. Based on the CDR3 plus reference TRBV11-2 and TRBJ2-1, the full variable domain is EAGVAQSPRYKIIEKRQSVAFWCNPISGHATLYWYQQILGQGPKLLIQFQNNGVVDDSQLPKDRFSAERLKGVDSTLKIQPAKLEDSAVYLCASSLGDLAYNEQFFGPGTRLTVL.

At least ten counts were recorded for this clonotype. The gene calls are TRBV12-3 or TRBV12-4 and TRBJ1-2, with 10 bases that match TRBD1. Trimming took 7 bases from V and 4 from J; bases not matched to a gene: 12. CDR3 size: 16 residues. The CDR3 DNA follows: TGTGCCAGCACCAACATTATGGGACAGGGGAGCTATGGCTACACCTTC. Protein sequence: CASTNIMGQGSYGYTF.

This clonotype was recorded many times. The chain links TRBV5-1 to TRBJ2-7, with D possibly being TRBD2 (5 bases). V was pared by 0 bases and J by 2 bases, with 9 bases between. This CDR3 region has 14 residues. Germline V gene sequence: CDR1 SGHRS, CDR2 YFSETQ. The CDR3 protein is CASSLATGTYEQYF. CDR3 sequence (DNA): TGCGCCAGCAGCTTGGCAACCGGGACCTACGAGCAGTACTTC. The full variable domain, with the rest looked up from reference TRBV5-1 and TRBJ2-7, is KAGVTQTPRYLIKTRGQQVTLSCSPISGHRSVSWYQQTPGQGLQFLFEYFSETQRNKGNFPGRFSGRQFSNSRSEMNVSTLELGDSALYLCASSLATGTYEQYFGPGTRLTVT.

The table lists this clonotype with many counts. The chain employs TRBV11-2 and TRBJ1-3; TRBD1 agrees at 8 bases. The CDR3 is 20 amino acids. V dropped 3 bases and J dropped 4; count of bases not matched to a gene: 20. The germline CDR1 and CDR2 sequences are SGHAT and FQNNGV. The CDR3 reads CASSFPRPRQGNEEGNTIYF. CDR3 DNA: TGTGCCAGCAGCTTCCCAAGACCGAGACAGGGGAACGAGGAGGGAAACACCATATATTTT.

This clonotype occurred a few times. The genes are TRBV18 and TRBJ1-1; 9 bases map to TRBD1. After removal of 1 base from V and 3 bases from J, the junction contained 3 bases not matched to a gene. The CDR3 is 15 amino acids. Germline CDR1 KGHSH, CDR2 LQKENI. The CDR3 loop reads CASSPLDRGYTEAFF. The CDR3 DNA sequence: TGTGCCAGCTCACCACTTGACAGGGGGTACACTGAAGCTTTCTTT.

This clonotype was seen at least ten times. The chain employs TRBV6-5 and TRBJ2-4; D is unclear. Trimming removed 2 bases at V and 15 bases at J, with 17 bases between. The CDR3 spans 13 residues. CDR1 is MNHEY, CDR2 SVGAGI, per germline. The CDR3 region is CASSYLGSKHLYF. The CDR3 bases are TGTGCCAGCAGTTACCTAGGGTCCAAGCACCTGTACTTC.

The J gene is TRBJ2-7, the V gene TRBV7-9, with TRBD1 matching over 7 bases. The V gene's germline CDR1 is SEHNR and CDR2 FQNEAQ (reference sequence). This CDR3 spans 14 amino acids. The J segment lost 2 bases and the V segment lost 6 bases, leaving 7 bases of the junction unmatched. The CDR3 sequence: CASSFPGQTYEQYF. CDR3 DNA sequence: TGTGCCAGCAGTTTTCCGGGACAGACCTACGAGCAGTACTTC.

This clonotype was counted between two and nine times. The CDR3 carries no conserved terminal phenylalanine or tryptophan, so it likely arises from a read error. The rearrangement uses TRBV6-2 or TRBV6-3 and TRBJ2-7; 9 bases fit TRBD2. CDR3 length: 14 amino acids. Germline V lookup: CDR1 MNHEY, CDR2 SVGEGT. Germline trimming cut 6 bases from V and 2 bases from J; bases unmatched to any gene: 5. The CDR3: CASRTTSGPYEQYN. Written as DNA, the CDR3 is TGTGCCAGCAGAACGACTAGCGGCCCCTACGAGCAGTACAAC.

This clonotype was seen repeatedly, ten times or more. This chain uses TRBV20-1 with TRBJ2-1; 8 nucleotides line up with TRBD2. Per germline, CDR1 DFQATT and CDR2 SNEGSKA (reference sequence). The CDR3 totals 14 residues. Trimming removed 5 bases from V and 3 bases from J; junction bases left unmatched: 6. The chain's CDR3 is CSAGRGGNYNEQFF. For the CDR3, the DNA is TGCAGTGCTGGTCGCGGGGGGAACTACAATGAGCAGTTCTTC.

This clonotype has at least ten counts. The rearrangement links TRBV12-3 or TRBV12-4 to TRBJ2-1; 7 nucleotides align to TRBD2. The CDR3 runs 13 residues. V dropped 3 bases and J dropped 8; count of bases not matched to a gene: 4. The chain's CDR3 is CASSLSGMHEQFF. In nucleotides, the CDR3 is TGTGCCAGCAGTTTGAGCGGGATGCATGAGCAGTTCTTC.

The table lists this clonotype with many counts. The chain carries TRBV15 and TRBJ1-2, with D unclear. The CDR3 length is 14 residues. V lost 0 bases, J lost 7 bases, and 12 bases lay in between. Germline lookup yields CDR1 LNHNV and CDR2 YYDKDF (reference sequence). CDR3 DNA: TGTGCCACCAGCAGAGACCGCCTCGCAGTTGGCTACACCTTC. This encodes CATSRDRLAVGYTF.

In its sample, this clonotype was seen many times. The chain joins TRBV6-1 to TRBJ1-1, with D maybe TRBD1 (5 bases). From germline, CDR1 is MNHNS and CDR2 SASEGT. The CDR3 loop spans 10 amino acids. Trimming pared 4 bases from V and 8 bases from J, leaving 5 bases between. The CDR3 protein is CASSAGEAFF. Here the CDR3 DNA reads TGTGCCAGCAGTGCAGGGGAAGCTTTCTTT.

This clonotype was counted ten times or more. The chain uses TRBV20-1 and TRBJ2-3; D remains ambiguous. The CDR3 is 13 residues long. Trimming pared 5 bases from V and 4 bases from J, leaving 13 bases between. Germline V gives CDR1 DFQATT, CDR2 SNEGSKA (reference sequence). The CDR3 region has the DNA TGCAGTGCTCACCCCATGGTCCCAGATACGCAGTATTTT. Encoded protein: CSAHPMVPDTQYF.

This clonotype was observed many times. This sequence joins TRBV28 and TRBJ1-2; maybe TRBD1 (5 bases). Per the germline V gene, CDR1 is MDHEN and CDR2 is SYDVKM. V was pared by 5 bases and J by 4 bases, with 17 bases between. The CDR3 has 15 residues. The CDR3 DNA reads as TGTGCCAGCAGTCCTCGCGATGGGACGGGCTATGGCTACACCTTC. Residues: CASSPRDGTGYGYTF.

This clonotype was observed at least ten times. The chain has TRBV6-6 and TRBJ2-5; 12 positions agree with TRBD1. The CDR3 runs to 16 residues. V dropped 7 bases and J dropped 5; count of bases not matched to a gene: 11. Germline CDR1 MNHNY, CDR2 SVGAGI (reference sequence). CDR3 coding DNA: TGTGCCAGCACAATCCCGGGACAGGGGGCTGTGGAGACCCAGTACTTC. This sequence encodes CASTIPGQGAVETQYF.

J is TRBJ2-2 and V is TRBV18, with a possible D match to TRBD2 (5 bases). Per germline, CDR1 KGHSH and CDR2 LQKENI. The CDR3 totals 14 residues. The ends were cut back, 4 bases at V and 7 bases at J, with 13 bases in the middle. The CDR3 DNA reads as TGTGCCAGCTCACTCCGGGAAGATGGCGGGGAGCTGTTTTTT. It yields the protein CASSLREDGGELFF.

This clonotype was counted at least ten times. The rearrangement links TRBV29-1 to TRBJ1-2, with 10 bases matching TRBD1. Losses at the gene ends were 6 bases for V and 5 bases for J; bases not matched to a gene: 9. The germline gives CDR1 SQVTM, CDR2 ANQGSEA. The CDR3 is made up of 14 amino acids. The CDR3 protein is CSVTGTGAGYGYTF. In DNA, the CDR3 is TGCAGCGTAACCGGGACAGGGGCGGGATATGGCTACACCTTC.

This clonotype appeared many times. The rearrangement joins TRBV20-1 to TRBJ2-3; 9 bases map to TRBD2. Trimming removed 1 base from V and 4 bases from J; junction bases left unmatched: 3. Germline V CDR1 and CDR2: DFQATT, SNEGSKA (reference sequence). CDR3 size: 14 residues. The CDR3 loop is CSARVAGEADTQYF. The DNA of the CDR3 is TGCAGTGCTAGAGTAGCGGGGGAGGCAGATACGCAGTATTTT.

About this clonotype: This clone may be a read error of a much larger clone one base away. This chain joins TRBV27 and TRBJ2-2, with D possibly TRBD2 on 5 matching bases. Germline CDR1 is MNHEY and CDR2 is SMNVEV (reference sequence). CDR3 length: 14 residues. CDR3 nucleotide sequence: TGTGCCAGCAGTCCAGACTCGAACACCGGGGAGCAGTTTTTT. Protein product: CASSPDSNTGEQFF.